This TCR beta chain comes out of a study of T cells in women clearing cervical HPV infection. About the research overall: Case blood drawn at lesion detection; control blood after infection cleared. Cases' blood sampling followed lesion detection by median about 150 days (90 to 200). Points from the study as a whole: Richness plus V gene abundances separated cases from controls with AUC approximately 0.78. CIN3+ cases had significantly higher TCR richness than controls; evenness did not differ.

As concerns this clone: What it binds is unknown. The observed sequence ends 3 residues before the CDR3 terminus, with the missing tail filled in from the germline J gene.

Assay used: immunoSEQ multiplex PCR; TCRdb lists only in-frame clones, some missing. This sample's table reports more than 20,000 clones. Germline V gives CDR1 MNHEY, CDR2 SVGEGT. This CDR3 has 17 residues. Trimming removed 1 base from V and 6 bases from J; junction bases left unmatched: 9. The source material was blood buffy coat. The clonotype comes from a woman aged 18 to 75 with a cervical HPV16 infection that either progressed to CIN3+ or cleared (not recorded which). This chain connects TRBV6-2 or TRBV6-3 to TRBJ1-6; 7 bases align to TRBD1. The covered CDR3 bases are TGTGCCAGCAGTTACTGGGGCAGGGGGACGATTAATTCACCC. As protein: CASSYWGRGTINSP. The complete CDR3 protein is CASSYWGRGTINSPLHF.